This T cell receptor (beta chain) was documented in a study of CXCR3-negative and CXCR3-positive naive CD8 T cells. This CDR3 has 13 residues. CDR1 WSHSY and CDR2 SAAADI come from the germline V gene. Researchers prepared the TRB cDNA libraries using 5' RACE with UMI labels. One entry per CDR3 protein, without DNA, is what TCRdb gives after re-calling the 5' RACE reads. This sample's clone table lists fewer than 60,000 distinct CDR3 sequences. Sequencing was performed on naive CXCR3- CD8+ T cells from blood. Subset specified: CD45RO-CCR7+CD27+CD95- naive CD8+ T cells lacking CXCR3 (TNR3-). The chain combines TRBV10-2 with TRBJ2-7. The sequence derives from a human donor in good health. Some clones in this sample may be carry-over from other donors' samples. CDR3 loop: CASSPVSSYEQYF.